This entry lists 25 T cell receptor beta chains sequenced from one sample in a study of CD8 T cells in ankylosing spondylitis. TCRdb re-analysed the 5' RACE reads in MiXCR, keeping a single row per CDR3 protein. The repertoire holds about 340,000 distinct CDR3 sequences, about 14% seen once, with about 1% in the top ten. The sequenced sample was blood, either unsorted or a sorted T cell fraction (not recorded which). The source of these receptors is a male donor with ankylosing spondylitis or in good health (not recorded which).

This clonotype was found a few times. The genes are TRBV29-1 and TRBJ2-7; a weak D match, TRBD1 (5 bases). Germline CDR1 is SQVTM and CDR2 is ANQGSEA. The CDR3 extends over 11 amino acids. V dropped 5 bases and J dropped 7 bases, with 12 bases sitting between them. CDR3 coding DNA: TGCAGCGTTAGAACAGGTCGAGAGCAGTACTTC. Its translation: CSVRTGREQYF.

In its sample, this clonotype was seen a few times. This chain links TRBV20-1 with TRBJ2-3; 12 nucleotides line up with TRBD2. This CDR3 contains 18 residues. Germline V gene sequence: CDR1 DFQATT, CDR2 SNEGSKA (reference sequence). The J segment lost 1 base and the V segment lost 2 bases, leaving 10 bases of the junction unmatched. The CDR3 spells CSARSLAGGGTGTDTQYF. The DNA for the CDR3 is TGCAGTGCTAGAAGCCTAGCGGGAGGGGGGACGGGCACAGATACGCAGTATTTT.

Ten or more counts support this clonotype. V is TRBV11-2 and J is TRBJ2-1; TRBD2 agrees at 12 bases. Germline values: CDR1 SGHAT, CDR2 FQNNGV. This CDR3 is built from 16 residues. Trimming cost V 1 base and J 10 bases; bases outside gene matches: 8. CDR3 coding DNA: TGTGCCAGCAGCTTAGTTTGGACTAGCGGGATTGGGGAGCAGTTCTTC. Protein product: CASSLVWTSGIGEQFF.

This clonotype appeared a few times. This chain's CDR3 is CASSLRRLNTEAFF. The DNA for the CDR3 is TGTGCCAGCAGCTTAAGGAGACTGAACACTGAAGCTTTCTTT. The chain combines TRBV5-6 with TRBJ1-1; D is undetermined. From germline, CDR1 is SGHDT and CDR2 YYEEEE. The length of the CDR3 is 14 residues. Trimming pared 2 bases from V and 0 bases from J, leaving 8 bases between.

Ten or more counts support this clonotype. The chain is built from TRBV10-3 and TRBJ2-5; 7 bases fit TRBD2. V gave up 4 bases and J gave up 2 bases; unmatched junction bases: 4. Germline CDR1 and CDR2: ENHRY and SYGVKD. The CDR3 is 14 amino acids. The CDR3 DNA sequence: TGTGCCATCAGTGGCTCTAGCGGTCAAGAGACCCAGTACTTC. Its translation: CAISGSSGQETQYF.

In this sample, this clonotype turned up many times. The chain links TRBV5-1 to TRBJ2-7, with TRBD1 matching over 8 bases. This CDR3 is built from 14 residues. Germline assignment: CDR1 SGHRS and CDR2 YFSETQ. The V gene end was trimmed by 2 bases and the J gene end by 3 bases; junction bases not matched to a gene: 4. This chain's CDR3 is CASSLGQGFYEQYF. Written as DNA, the CDR3 is TGCGCCAGCAGCTTAGGACAGGGATTCTACGAGCAGTACTTC.

The chain combines TRBV27 with TRBJ2-5, with D possibly matching TRBD2 (6 bases). Germline V gives CDR1 MNHEY, CDR2 SMNVEV (reference sequence). The V gene lost 5 bases and the J gene lost 7 bases, with 20 bases spanning the gap. CDR3 length equals 15 residues. The CDR3 sequence is CASSPSSGTGGTQYF. The CDR3 nucleotides read TGTGCCAGCAGTCCATCCTCCGGGACCGGGGGGACCCAGTACTTC.

The rearrangement joins TRBV5-1 to TRBJ1-3, with a possible D match to TRBD1 (5 bases). This CDR3 has 15 residues. V lost 4 bases and J lost 0, with 11 bases in between. The germline gives CDR1 SGHRS, CDR2 YFSETQ. This CDR3 is CASSPGGGSGNTIYF. The CDR3 DNA reads TGCGCCAGCAGCCCAGGCGGGGGCTCTGGAAACACCATATATTTT.

This rearrangement joins TRBV15 to TRBJ2-1; 14 nucleotides align to TRBD2. J gave up 2 bases and V 9 bases, and 9 bases lay outside the gene matches. Germline V gene data show CDR1 as LNHNV and CDR2 as YYDKDF (reference sequence). The CDR3 is 17 amino acids. CDR3 loop: CATQQGTSGRPYNEQFF. CDR3 bases: TGTGCCACTCAGCAGGGGACTAGCGGGAGACCCTACAATGAGCAGTTCTTC.

V and J are TRBV2 and TRBJ2-3, with 9 bases matching TRBD1. With 7 bases clipped from V and 2 bases from J, the junction kept 4 bases outside the gene matches. The CDR3 loop spans 14 amino acids. Germline CDR1 and CDR2: SNHLY and FYNNEI. The CDR3, as DNA: TGTGCCAGCAACCGGGACAGGGTCACAGATACGCAGTATTTT. This sequence encodes CASNRDRVTDTQYF.

The sample holds a few counts of this clonotype. This rearrangement joins TRBV4-1 to TRBJ2-1, with 10 positions matching TRBD2. The trim removed 8 bases at V and 0 bases at J, leaving 10 bases unmatched. CDR1 is MGHRA, CDR2 YSYEKL, per germline. CDR3 size: 17 residues. CDR3 protein: CASAGTSAKSSYNEQFF. CDR3 bases: TGCGCCAGCGCCGGGACTAGCGCAAAGAGCTCCTACAATGAGCAGTTCTTC.

This clonotype was detected a few times. The chain links TRBV4-1 to TRBJ1-1, with a weak D call TRBD1 (6 bases). The germline V gene encodes CDR1 MGHRA and CDR2 YSYEKL. The germline V and J ends were trimmed by 6 bases and 0 bases, with 11 bases remaining between them. This CDR3 is 14 amino acids long. CDR3 nucleotides: TGCGCCAGCAGGGACAGTCGCATGAACACTGAAGCTTTCTTT. Encoded protein: CASRDSRMNTEAFF.

This clonotype was observed a few times. This chain connects TRBV6-1 to TRBJ2-7; D unclear. This CDR3 contains 14 residues. V dropped 8 bases and J dropped 3 bases, with 17 bases sitting between them. Germline V gene sequence: CDR1 MNHNS, CDR2 SASEGT. The CDR3 coding sequence is TGTGCCAGCGTCCCAGGCGATCTTAACTACGAGCAGTACTTC. As protein: CASVPGDLNYEQYF.

This chain links TRBV6-1 with TRBJ1-2; unclear D gene. V was pared by 6 bases and J by 0 bases, with 8 bases between. CDR1 and CDR2 from the germline V gene are MNHNS and SASEGT. The CDR3 covers 13 residues. The DNA for the CDR3 is TGTGCCAGCAGGCCCCCCGCTAACTATGGCTACACCTTC. This translates into CASRPPANYGYTF.

This clonotype came up a few times. V is TRBV20-1 and J is TRBJ2-3, with TRBD2 identical over 8 bases. Per germline, CDR1 DFQATT and CDR2 SNEGSKA (reference sequence). The CDR3 is 14 residues long. V was pared by 3 bases and J by 1 base, with 3 bases of the junction left unmatched. The CDR3 sequence is CSASSGLGTDTQYF. The CDR3, as DNA: TGCAGTGCTAGCTCGGGACTAGGCACAGATACGCAGTATTTT.

The chain employs TRBV20-1 and TRBJ2-3, with a weak D call TRBD2 (6 bases). V lost 3 bases to trimming and J lost 0 bases, with 7 bases between them. Germline CDR1 reads DFQATT; CDR2 reads SNEGSKA (reference sequence). The CDR3 extends over 13 amino acids. The DNA of the CDR3 is TGCAGTGCTAGGCGGGGTAGCACAGATACGCAGTATTTT. This encodes CSARRGSTDTQYF.

This chain links TRBV20-1 with TRBJ1-6, with D maybe TRBD1 (6 bases). In germline, CDR1 is DFQATT, CDR2 SNEGSKA (reference sequence). This CDR3 contains 15 residues. V lost 5 bases to trimming and J lost 6 bases, with 17 bases between them. The CDR3 loop reads CSAPPRAGANSPLHF. CDR3 sequence (DNA): TGCAGTGCTCCCCCTCGGGCAGGGGCTAATTCACCCCTCCACTTT.

The rearrangement joins TRBV25-1 to TRBJ1-2, with 9 bases fitting TRBD1. The CDR3 sequence is 16 residues long. Trimming cost V 4 bases and J 7 bases; bases outside gene matches: 13. Germline assignment: CDR1 MGHDK and CDR2 SYGVNS. In nucleotides, the CDR3 is TGTGCCAGCAGTGGAGCCGGGACAGGGTGGCTAGGTGGCTACACCTTC. Residues: CASSGAGTGWLGGYTF.

Only a few counts were recorded for this clonotype. V usage is TRBV7-9 and J usage is TRBJ2-5; no definite D call. Germline lookup yields CDR1 SEHNR and CDR2 FQNEAQ (reference sequence). V lost 6 bases and J 1 base, leaving 12 bases between the germline ends. The CDR3 runs to 14 residues. The DNA of the CDR3 is TGTGCCAGCAGGACCCTAGGCCCCCAAGAGACCCAGTACTTC. This sequence encodes CASRTLGPQETQYF.

This clonotype was observed a handful of times. The chain carries TRBV18 and TRBJ1-1; D remains ambiguous. From germline, CDR1 is KGHSH and CDR2 LQKENI. The CDR3 runs to 16 residues. V was shortened by 4 bases and J by 3 bases, with 18 bases between the two germline ends. CDR3 DNA sequence: TGTGCCAGCTCACGTACTATAACCCTGGGGTACACTGAAGCTTTCTTT. Amino acid sequence: CASSRTITLGYTEAFF. Based on the CDR3 plus reference TRBV18 and TRBJ1-1, the full variable domain is NAGVMQNPRHLVRRRGQEARLRCSPMKGHSHVYWYRQLPEEGLKFMVYLQKENIIDESGMPKERFSAEFPKEGPSILRIQQVVRGDSAAYFCASSRTITLGYTEAFFGQGTRLTVV.

The chain carries TRBV12-3 or TRBV12-4 and TRBJ2-1; 7 nucleotides line up with TRBD2. The CDR3 runs 15 residues. J was trimmed by 2 bases and V by 3 bases; bases with no gene match: 4. CDR3 loop: CASSFKRGPYNEQFF. CDR3 bases: TGTGCCAGCAGTTTTAAGCGGGGCCCCTACAATGAGCAGTTCTTC.

The chain uses TRBV11-3 and TRBJ2-7; maybe TRBD1 (6 bases). V was pared by 3 bases and J by 0 bases, with 9 bases between. Germline V gene sequence: CDR1 SGHNT, CDR2 YENEEA. The CDR3 is 14 amino acids. The CDR3 region is CASSFQQGSYEQYF. CDR3 nucleotides: TGTGCCAGCAGCTTCCAACAGGGCTCCTACGAGCAGTACTTC.

This clonotype came up many times. The gene calls are TRBV12-3 or TRBV12-4 and TRBJ2-1; tentatively, D is TRBD1 (5 bases). V shed 6 bases and J shed 1 base, with 13 bases lying between them. This CDR3 is built from 15 residues. Here the CDR3 reads CASSPGARSYNEQFF. CDR3 DNA: TGTGCCAGCAGCCCTGGGGCACGATCCTACAATGAGCAGTTCTTC.

The chain combines TRBV25-1 with TRBJ1-4; no clear D. CDR1 MGHDK and CDR2 SYGVNS come from the germline V gene. This CDR3 region has 13 residues. V was pared by 2 bases and J by 8 bases, with 9 bases between. The CDR3 DNA reads as TGTGCCAGCAGTGAAGTAGGTTTCGAAAAACTGTTTTTT. Encoded protein: CASSEVGFEKLFF.

The chain combines TRBV5-6 with TRBJ2-1; the match to TRBD1 covers 11 bases. Germline trimming cut 4 bases from V and 2 bases from J; bases unmatched to any gene: 2. This CDR3 comprises 15 residues. Germline V gene sequence: CDR1 SGHDT, CDR2 YYEEEE. The chain's CDR3 is CASSRTGGPYNEQFF. DNA of the CDR3: TGTGCCAGCAGCCGGACAGGGGGCCCCTACAATGAGCAGTTCTTC.